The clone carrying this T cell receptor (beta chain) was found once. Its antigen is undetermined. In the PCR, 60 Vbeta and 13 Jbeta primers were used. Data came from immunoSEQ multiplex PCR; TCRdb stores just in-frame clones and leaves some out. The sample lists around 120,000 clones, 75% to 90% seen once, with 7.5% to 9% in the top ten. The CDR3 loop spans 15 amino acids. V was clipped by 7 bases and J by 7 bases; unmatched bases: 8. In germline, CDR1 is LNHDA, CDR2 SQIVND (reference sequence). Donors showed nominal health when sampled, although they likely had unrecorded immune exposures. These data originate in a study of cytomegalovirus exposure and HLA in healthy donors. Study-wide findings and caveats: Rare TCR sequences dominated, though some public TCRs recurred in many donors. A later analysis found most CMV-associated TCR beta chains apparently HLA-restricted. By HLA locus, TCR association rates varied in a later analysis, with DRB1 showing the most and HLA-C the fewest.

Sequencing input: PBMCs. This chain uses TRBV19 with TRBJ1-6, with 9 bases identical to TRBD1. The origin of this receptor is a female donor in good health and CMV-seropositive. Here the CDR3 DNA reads TGTGCCAGTACCGCAGCCGGGACAGGGAATTCACCCCTCCACTTT. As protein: CASTAAGTGNSPLHF. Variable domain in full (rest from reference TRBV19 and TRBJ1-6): DGGITQSPKYLFRKEGQNVTLSCEQNLNHDAMYWYRQDPGQGLRLIYYSQIVNDFQKGDIAEGYSVSREKKESFPLTVTSAQKNPTAFYLCASTAAGTGNSPLHFGNGTRLTVT.